This T cell receptor beta chain came from a study of CD4 T cells in relation to SARS-CoV-2 and coronaviruses. Study background: Controls used an HIV-1 Nef peptide pool or no peptide. The restricting HLA molecule for shared crossreactive spike epitopes was mapped.

This CDR3 is 17 amino acids long. The germline gives CDR1 KGHSH, CDR2 LQKENI. The V gene end was trimmed by 3 bases and the J gene end by 3 bases; junction bases not matched to a gene: 8. On this clone: Antigen unknown.

Before the COVID-19 pandemic, during about 2010-2018, CD4+ T cells were taken from unexposed donors. The cells were cultured for 9 to 11 days before CD4+ T cells were isolated. PBMCs were plated at a few million per well in IL-2-containing medium. Sequencing used immunoSEQ multiplex PCR; TCRdb keeps in-frame clones, though not all of them. Here the sample spans about 26,000 clones, 73% being singletons. This rearrangement joins TRBV18 to TRBJ2-3; 11 bases match TRBD1. Sequencing was done on a sample of CD4+ T cells from PBMCs, cultured in vitro. This TCR was recovered from a human donor in good health. CDR3 amino acids: CASSPKDRGRKTDTQYF. CDR3 nucleotides: TGTGCCAGCTCACCCAAGGACAGGGGGCGGAAGACAGATACGCAGTATTTT.